The 13 T cell receptor beta chains in this list originate from one sample, sequenced in a study of blood T cell repertoires in COVID-19. Assay: immunoSEQ multiplex PCR; the TCRdb copy retains only in-frame clones and omits some. In the table there are about 240,000 clones, about four fifths of which are singletons. The specimen was peripheral blood. These receptors originate from a young woman with acute or convalescent COVID-19.

V and J are TRBV3-1 (or the pseudogene TRBV3-2) and TRBJ2-7; 8 nucleotides match TRBD2. This CDR3 is built from 16 residues. CDR1 is LGHDT and CDR2 is YNNKEL in the germline V gene (reference sequence). J gave up 0 bases and V 3 bases, and 7 bases lay outside the gene matches. The CDR3 loop reads CASSQKTSGLSYEQYF. The DNA for the CDR3 is TGTGCCAGCAGCCAGAAAACTAGCGGCCTCTCCTACGAGCAGTACTTC.

The rearrangement links TRBV19 to TRBJ1-1, with D perhaps matching TRBD1 (6 bases). Per germline, CDR1 LNHDA and CDR2 SQIVND (reference sequence). This CDR3 has 13 residues. V was pared by 3 bases and J by 4 bases, with 9 bases between. Here the CDR3 reads CASSMRQVTEAFF. CDR3 nucleotides: TGTGCCAGTAGTATGAGACAGGTCACTGAAGCTTTCTTT. Combining the CDR3 with reference TRBV19 and TRBJ1-1 gives the whole variable domain DGGITQSPKYLFRKEGQNVTLSCEQNLNHDAMYWYRQDPGQGLRLIYYSQIVNDFQKGDIAEGYSVSREKKESFPLTVTSAQKNPTAFYLCASSMRQVTEAFFGQGTRLTVV.

V gene TRBV28 combines with J gene TRBJ1-4, with D possibly matching TRBD1 (5 bases). The CDR3 is made up of 14 amino acids. Germline lookup yields CDR1 MDHEN and CDR2 SYDVKM. V was shortened by 6 bases and J by 4 bases, with 12 bases between the two germline ends. Here the CDR3 reads CASSWGGNNEKLFF. The CDR3 nucleotides read TGTGCCAGCAGCTGGGGGGGTAATAATGAAAAACTGTTTTTT. The full variable domain, its missing parts supplied by reference TRBV28 and TRBJ1-4, is DVKVTQSSRYLVKRTGEKVFLECVQDMDHENMFWYRQDPGLGLRLIYFSYDVKMKEKGDIPEGYSVSREKKERFSLILESASTNQTSMYLCASSWGGNNEKLFFGSGTQLSVL.

The chain recombines TRBV28 with TRBJ2-7; tentative D call: TRBD1 (8 bases). The CDR3 length is 16 residues. In germline, CDR1 is MDHEN, CDR2 SYDVKM. The V end was cut by 4 bases, the J end by 6 bases, with 22 bases between. In DNA form, the CDR3 reads TGTGCCAGCAGTTCCGTATTAGGGACTACAGGGGGCGAGCAGTACTTC. Translated, it gives CASSSVLGTTGGEQYF.

This chain joins TRBV2 and TRBJ1-5, with D perhaps matching TRBD1 (5 bases). V dropped 6 bases and J dropped 7 bases, with 13 bases sitting between them. This CDR3 region has 13 residues. From germline, CDR1 is SNHLY and CDR2 FYNNEI. The CDR3 loop is CASSQGQRQPQHF. The CDR3, as DNA: TGTGCCAGCAGCCAGGGTCAACGACAGCCCCAGCATTTT.

J is TRBJ2-3 and V is TRBV9, with D uncertain. Per germline, CDR1 SGDLS and CDR2 YYNGEE. Trimming stripped 3 bases from V and 2 bases from J, with 10 bases between. The CDR3 has 14 residues. Written as DNA, the CDR3 is TGTGCCAGCAGCGACGGTTTTGCCACAGATACGCAGTATTTT. Protein product: CASSDGFATDTQYF.

To note about this clone: An end of the junction differs from the germline gene, which may be a read error. The chain couples TRBV5-1 to TRBJ1-2; unclear D gene. CDR3 size: 12 residues. Looked up from germline, CDR1 is SGHRS and CDR2 is YFSETQ. The CDR3, as DNA: TGCGCCACCAGCCCGGGTGACTATGGCTACACCTTC. Translation: CATSPGDYGYTF. The variable domain in full, with the rest retrieved from reference TRBV5-1 and TRBJ1-2, is KAGVTQTPRYLIKTRGQQVTLSCSPISGHRSVSWYQQTPGQGLQFLFEYFSETQRNKGNFPGRFSGRQFSNSRSEMNVSTLELGDSALYLCATSPGDYGYTFGSGTRLTVV.

As concerns this clone: Additional DNA sequences in this sample encode the identical CDR3. The chain recombines TRBV7-2 with TRBJ2-6, with 8 positions matching TRBD2. This CDR3 contains 16 residues. Germline loops: CDR1 SGHTA, CDR2 FQGNSA. The junction had 5 bases not matched to a gene; V was cut back by 5 bases and J by 2 bases. CDR3 nucleotide sequence: TGTGCCAGCAGCACCCGGGGGGGGGCTGGGGCCAACGTCCTGACTTTC. It yields the protein CASSTRGGAGANVLTF.

This clone was detected a few times. The gene calls are TRBV29-1 and TRBJ1-2, with D possibly TRBD1 on 5 matching bases. The germline V gene encodes CDR1 SQVTM and CDR2 ANQGSEA. The CDR3 loop spans 14 amino acids. V shed 7 bases and J shed 3 bases, with 18 bases lying between them. CDR3 nucleotide sequence: TGCAGCGCCCACTCGGGGGGGGTTGACTATGGCTACACCTTC. It encodes CSAHSGGVDYGYTF. Complete variable domain (other parts from reference TRBV29-1 and TRBJ1-2): SAVISQKPSRDICQRGTSLTIQCQVDSQVTMMFWYRQQPGQSLTLIATANQGSEATYESGFVIDKFPISRPNLTFSTLTVSNMSPEDSSIYLCSAHSGGVDYGYTFGSGTRLTVV.

This chain connects TRBV27 to TRBJ1-2; D gene ambiguous. CDR1 is MNHEY and CDR2 is SMNVEV in the germline V gene (reference sequence). This CDR3 region has 14 residues. With 6 bases removed from V and 4 bases from J, the gap between germline ends came to 15 bases. CDR3 protein: CASSRLSGSYGYTF. For the CDR3, the DNA is TGTGCCAGCAGCCGACTTTCGGGGAGCTATGGCTACACCTTC.

J is TRBJ2-7 and V is TRBV6-5, with 9 bases lining up with TRBD1. The V segment lost 7 bases and the J segment 1 base; nucleotides outside the gene matches: 8. CDR1 and CDR2 (germline): MNHEY, SVGAGI. The CDR3 covers 15 residues. This CDR3 is CASIPRGQGSYEQYF. CDR3 coding DNA: TGTGCCAGCATCCCAAGGGGACAGGGATCCTACGAGCAGTACTTC.

V is TRBV10-3 and J is TRBJ1-1; D remains ambiguous. Germline CDR1 ENHRY, CDR2 SYGVKD. The CDR3 extends over 11 amino acids. Trimming stripped 3 bases from V and 8 bases from J, with 7 bases between. This CDR3 is CAISENKEAFF. The CDR3 coding sequence is TGTGCCATCAGTGAAAACAAGGAAGCTTTCTTT.

The CDR3, as DNA: TGTGCCTGGAGTCCCGCGGGGGGGTTTCCCAATGAGCAGTTCTTC. Encoded protein: CAWSPAGGFPNEQFF. This sequence joins TRBV30 and TRBJ2-1, with 9 bases matching TRBD2. The V segment lost 2 bases and the J segment 6 bases; nucleotides outside the gene matches: 8. Germline loops: CDR1 GTSNPN, CDR2 SVGIG (reference sequence). This CDR3 is 15 amino acids long. Based on the CDR3 plus reference TRBV30 and TRBJ2-1, the full variable domain is SQTIHQWPATLVQPVGSPLSLECTVEGTSNPNLYWYRQAAGRGLQLLFYSVGIGQISSEVPQNLSASRPQDRQFILSSKKLLLSDSGFYLCAWSPAGGFPNEQFFGPGTRLTVL.